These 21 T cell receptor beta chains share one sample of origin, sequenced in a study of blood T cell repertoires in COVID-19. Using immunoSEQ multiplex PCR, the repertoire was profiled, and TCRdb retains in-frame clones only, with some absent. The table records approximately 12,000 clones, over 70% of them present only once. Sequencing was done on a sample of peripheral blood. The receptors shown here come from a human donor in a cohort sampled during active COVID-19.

The CDR3 protein is CASSSFGRENQPQHF. CDR3 sequence (DNA): TGTGCCAGCAGCTCCTTTGGACGGGAAAATCAGCCCCAGCATTTT. The chain carries TRBV9 and TRBJ1-5; D gene ambiguous. This CDR3 is built from 15 residues. Germline V gene lookup returns CDR1 SGDLS and CDR2 YYNGEE. V was trimmed by 4 bases and J by 4 bases, leaving 15 bases between them.

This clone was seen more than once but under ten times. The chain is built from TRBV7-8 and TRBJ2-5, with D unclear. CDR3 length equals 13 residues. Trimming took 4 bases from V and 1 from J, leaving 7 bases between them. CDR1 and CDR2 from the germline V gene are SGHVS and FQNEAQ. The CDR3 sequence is CASSSFLQETQYF. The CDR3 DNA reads TGTGCCAGCAGCTCCTTCCTCCAAGAGACCCAGTACTTC.

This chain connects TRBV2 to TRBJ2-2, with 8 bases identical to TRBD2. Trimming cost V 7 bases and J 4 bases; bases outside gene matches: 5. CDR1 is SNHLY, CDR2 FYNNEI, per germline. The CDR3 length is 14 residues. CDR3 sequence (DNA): TGTGCCAGCATATGGACTAGCCCCACCGGGGAGCTGTTTTTT. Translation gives CASIWTSPTGELFF.

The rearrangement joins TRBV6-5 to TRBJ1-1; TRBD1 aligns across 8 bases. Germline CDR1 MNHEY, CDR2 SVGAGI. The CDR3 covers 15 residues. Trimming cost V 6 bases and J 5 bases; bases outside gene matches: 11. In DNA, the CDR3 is TGTGCCAGCAGCCCACGACAGGGGTTGGGAACTGAAGCTTTCTTT. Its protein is CASSPRQGLGTEAFF.

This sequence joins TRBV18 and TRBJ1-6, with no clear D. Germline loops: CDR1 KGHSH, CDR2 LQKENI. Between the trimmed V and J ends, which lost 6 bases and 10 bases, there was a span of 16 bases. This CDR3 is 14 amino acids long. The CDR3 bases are TGTGCCAGCTCTCCAGACAACGTAGGCTCACCCCTCCACTTT. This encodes CASSPDNVGSPLHF.

The CDR3 DNA reads as TGTGCCAGCAGCTTATCCCCGGGACTAGCTGTCACCGGGGAGCTGTTTTTT. Protein product: CASSLSPGLAVTGELFF. The chain is built from TRBV13 and TRBJ2-2; 9 positions agree with TRBD2. V dropped 2 bases and J dropped 4; count of bases not matched to a gene: 8. Per germline, CDR1 PRHDT and CDR2 FYEKMQ (reference sequence). The CDR3 contains 17 residues.

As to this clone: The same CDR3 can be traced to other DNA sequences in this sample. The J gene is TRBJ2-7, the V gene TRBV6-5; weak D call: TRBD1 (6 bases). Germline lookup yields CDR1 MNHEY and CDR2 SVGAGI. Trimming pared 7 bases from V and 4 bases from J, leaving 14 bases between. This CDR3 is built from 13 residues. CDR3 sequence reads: CASKSDRLYEQYF. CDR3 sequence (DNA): TGTGCCAGCAAGTCGGACAGACTTTACGAGCAGTACTTC.

This chain's CDR3 is CSVGTGPLGEQYF. CDR3 nucleotides: TGCAGCGTCGGGACAGGGCCTTTGGGCGAGCAGTACTTC. V is TRBV29-1 and J is TRBJ2-7; 9 bases align to TRBD1. The CDR3 totals 13 residues. V was pared by 6 bases and J by 6 bases, with 9 bases of the junction left unmatched. Germline loops: CDR1 SQVTM, CDR2 ANQGSEA.

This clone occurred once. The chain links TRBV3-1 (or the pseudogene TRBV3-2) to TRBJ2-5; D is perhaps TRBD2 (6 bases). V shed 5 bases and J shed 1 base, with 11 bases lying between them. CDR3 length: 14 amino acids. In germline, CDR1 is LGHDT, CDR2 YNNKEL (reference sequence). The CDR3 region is CASSFPGGQETQYF. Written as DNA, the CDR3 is TGTGCCAGCAGCTTTCCCGGGGGCCAAGAGACCCAGTACTTC.

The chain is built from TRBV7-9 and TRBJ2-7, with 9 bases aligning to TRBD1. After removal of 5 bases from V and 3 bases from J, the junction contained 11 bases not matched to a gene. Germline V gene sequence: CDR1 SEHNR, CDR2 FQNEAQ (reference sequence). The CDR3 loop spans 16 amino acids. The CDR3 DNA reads TGTGCCAGCAGCCCACCATCGGACAGGGGTCTCTACGAGCAGTACTTC. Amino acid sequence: CASSPPSDRGLYEQYF. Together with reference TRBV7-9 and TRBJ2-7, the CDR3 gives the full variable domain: DTGVSQNPRHKITKRGQNVTFRCDPISEHNRLYWYRQTLGQGPEFLTYFQNEAQLEKSRLLSDRFSAERPKGSFSTLEIQRTEQGDSAMYLCASSPPSDRGLYEQYFGPGTRLTVT.

CDR3 amino acids: CASSLGRGGETQYF. CDR3 DNA sequence: TGTGCCAGCAGCTTGGGCAGGGGTGGTGAGACCCAGTACTTC. This chain connects TRBV5-4 to TRBJ2-5; D perhaps matches TRBD1 (6 bases). Germline V gene lookup returns CDR1 SGHNT and CDR2 YYREEE (reference sequence). CDR3 size: 14 residues. Trimming pared 0 bases from V and 5 bases from J, leaving 11 bases between.

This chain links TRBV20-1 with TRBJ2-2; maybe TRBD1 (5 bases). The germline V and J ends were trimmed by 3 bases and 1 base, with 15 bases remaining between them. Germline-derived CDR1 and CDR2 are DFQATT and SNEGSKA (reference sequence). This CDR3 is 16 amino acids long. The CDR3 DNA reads TGCAGTGCTAGTGATCCGGAGCAGGGGAACACCGGGGAGCTGTTTTTT. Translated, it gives CSASDPEQGNTGELFF.

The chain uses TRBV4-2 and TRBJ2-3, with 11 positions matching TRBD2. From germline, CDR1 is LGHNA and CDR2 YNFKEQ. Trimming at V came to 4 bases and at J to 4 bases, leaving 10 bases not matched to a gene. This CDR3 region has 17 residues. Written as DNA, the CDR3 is TGTGCCAGCAGCCCTAAGGTGGTAGCGGGGGGGTCAGATACGCAGTATTTT. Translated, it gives CASSPKVVAGGSDTQYF.

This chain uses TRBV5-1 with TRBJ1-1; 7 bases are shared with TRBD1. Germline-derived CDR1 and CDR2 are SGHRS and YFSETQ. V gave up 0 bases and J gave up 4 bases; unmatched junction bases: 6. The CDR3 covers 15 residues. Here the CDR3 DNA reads TGCGCCAGCAGCTTGGGCGCAGGGGGATTCACTGAAGCTTTCTTT. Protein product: CASSLGAGGFTEAFF.

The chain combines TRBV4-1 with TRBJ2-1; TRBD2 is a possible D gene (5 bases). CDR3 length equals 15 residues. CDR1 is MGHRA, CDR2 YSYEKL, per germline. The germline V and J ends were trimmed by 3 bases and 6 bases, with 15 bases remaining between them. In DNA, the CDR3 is TGCGCCAGCAGCCACACTAGAAGTGGTAGCAATGAGCAGTTCTTC. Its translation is CASSHTRSGSNEQFF.

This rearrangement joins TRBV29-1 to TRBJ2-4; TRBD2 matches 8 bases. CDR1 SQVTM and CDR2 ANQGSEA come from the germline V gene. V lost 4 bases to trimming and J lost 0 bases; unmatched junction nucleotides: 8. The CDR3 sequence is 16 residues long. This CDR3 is CSVGSGGRLAKNIQYF. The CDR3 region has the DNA TGCAGCGTTGGGAGCGGGGGACGCCTAGCCAAAAACATTCAGTACTTC.

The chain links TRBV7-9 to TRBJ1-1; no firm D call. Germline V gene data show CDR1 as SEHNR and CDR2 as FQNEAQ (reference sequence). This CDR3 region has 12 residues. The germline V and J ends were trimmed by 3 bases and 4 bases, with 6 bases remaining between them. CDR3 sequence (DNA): TGTGCCAGCAGCTTCCGGGTCACTGAAGCTTTCTTT. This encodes CASSFRVTEAFF.

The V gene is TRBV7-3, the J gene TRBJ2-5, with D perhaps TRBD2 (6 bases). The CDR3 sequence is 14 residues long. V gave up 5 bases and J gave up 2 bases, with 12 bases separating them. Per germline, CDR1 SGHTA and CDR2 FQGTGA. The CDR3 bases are TGTGCCAGCAGCAGCGCGGGACTGCAAGAGACCCAGTACTTC. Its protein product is CASSSAGLQETQYF.

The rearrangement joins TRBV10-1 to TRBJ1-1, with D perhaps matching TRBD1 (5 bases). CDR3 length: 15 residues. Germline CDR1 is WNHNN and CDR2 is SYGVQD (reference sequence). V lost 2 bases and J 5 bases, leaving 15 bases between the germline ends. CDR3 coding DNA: TGCGCCAGCAGTGAGGGGGCTGCCGGAGGGACTGAAGCTTTCTTT. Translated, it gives CASSEGAAGGTEAFF.

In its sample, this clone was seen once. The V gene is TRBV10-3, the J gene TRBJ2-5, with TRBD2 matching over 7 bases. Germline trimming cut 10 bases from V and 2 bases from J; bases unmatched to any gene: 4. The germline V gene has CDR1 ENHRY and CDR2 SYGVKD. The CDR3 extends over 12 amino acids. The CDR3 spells CASRDYQETQYF. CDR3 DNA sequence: TGTGCCAGCCGGGACTATCAAGAGACCCAGTACTTC.

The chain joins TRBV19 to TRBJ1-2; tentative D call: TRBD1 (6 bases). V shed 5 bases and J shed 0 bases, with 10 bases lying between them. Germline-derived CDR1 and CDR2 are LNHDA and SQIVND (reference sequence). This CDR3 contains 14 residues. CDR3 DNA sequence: TGTGCCAGTAGTTTGGGGGCAGCTAACTATGGCTACACCTTC. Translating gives CASSLGAANYGYTF.